The 16 T cell receptor beta chains below come from one sample, sequenced in a study of T-cell memory formation after mild COVID-19. TCRdb recomputed calls from the 5' RACE reads with MiXCR, one row per CDR3 protein. This table has 450,000 to 650,000 distinct CDR3 sequences, more than 15% appearing once. The sample was PBMCs or a T cell subset sorted from them (not recorded which). These receptors originate from an adult woman who had mild COVID-19 (a few samples of this study predate the infection). Cell type and time point are not known.

Only a few counts were recorded for this clonotype. This chain uses TRBV6-2 or TRBV6-3 with TRBJ1-2; D is unclear. Per the germline V gene, CDR1 is MNHEY and CDR2 is SVGEGT. V was pared by 8 bases and J by 3 bases, with 4 bases between. This CDR3 spans 10 amino acids. CDR3 protein: CASRDYGYTF. In nucleotides, the CDR3 is TGTGCCAGCCGGGACTATGGCTACACCTTC.

This clonotype occurred a few times. The genes are TRBV20-1 and TRBJ1-2; 7 nucleotides align to TRBD1. The trim removed 5 bases at V and 4 bases at J, leaving 10 bases unmatched. Germline V gives CDR1 DFQATT, CDR2 SNEGSKA (reference sequence). This CDR3 is built from 14 residues. The CDR3 nucleotides read TGCAGTGCTCCCCCGGGACAGAGCATCTATGGCTACACCTTC. Amino acids: CSAPPGQSIYGYTF.

The chain carries TRBV20-1 and TRBJ1-1; 10 positions agree with TRBD1. The trim removed 0 bases at V and 4 bases at J, leaving 5 bases unmatched. CDR1 and CDR2 (germline): DFQATT, SNEGSKA (reference sequence). The CDR3 sequence is 15 residues long. This CDR3 is CSARDLDRGLTEAFF. For the CDR3, the DNA is TGCAGTGCTAGAGATCTTGACAGGGGGCTCACTGAAGCTTTCTTT.

This chain uses TRBV6-5 with TRBJ2-7, with 8 bases fitting TRBD1. Looked up from germline, CDR1 is MNHEY and CDR2 is SVGAGI. J gave up 5 bases and V 2 bases, and 8 bases lay outside the gene matches. The CDR3 is made up of 15 amino acids. CDR3 region: CASSYTRQGMDEQYF. In nucleotides, the CDR3 is TGTGCCAGCAGTTACACCCGACAGGGGATGGACGAGCAGTACTTC.

This clonotype was counted a few times. In DNA form, the CDR3 reads TGTGCCAGCAGTAAGGTTCCTTGGGGCATCACAGATACGCAGTATTTT. As protein: CASSKVPWGITDTQYF. V gene TRBV6-2 or TRBV6-3 combines with J gene TRBJ2-3, with D perhaps TRBD1 (5 bases). CDR3 size: 16 residues. The V gene lost 5 bases and the J gene lost 2 bases, with 17 bases spanning the gap. Germline V gene lookup returns CDR1 MNHEY and CDR2 SVGEGT.

The J gene is TRBJ2-7, the V gene TRBV3-1, with 7 nucleotides matching TRBD2. The CDR3 contains 15 residues. With 1 base clipped from V and 5 bases from J, the junction kept 8 bases outside the gene matches. Germline V gene data show CDR1 as LGHDT and CDR2 as YNNKEL (reference sequence). CDR3 sequence (DNA): TGTGCCAGCAGCCAAGCGGGGGGTCGCGGCGACGAGCAGTACTTC. It specifies CASSQAGGRGDEQYF.

This clonotype came up a few times. The chain uses TRBV3-1 and TRBJ2-3, with D perhaps matching TRBD2 (5 bases). The ends were cut back, 5 bases at V and 9 bases at J, with 9 bases in the middle. Germline CDR1 is LGHDT and CDR2 is YNNKEL (reference sequence). CDR3 length: 11 residues. Here the CDR3 DNA reads TGTGCCAGCAGCTTGCCGGGGACGCAGTATTTT. Translation gives CASSLPGTQYF.

This clonotype came up a few times. This chain uses TRBV6-5 with TRBJ1-5; possibly TRBD1 for D (5 bases). Germline-derived CDR1 and CDR2 are MNHEY and SVGAGI. V was pared by 4 bases and J by 7 bases, with 20 bases between. This CDR3 has 16 residues. DNA of the CDR3: TGTGCCAGCAGTTCCTCGGACTCAAAAGGGGTCCAGCCCCAGCATTTT. It translates to CASSSSDSKGVQPQHF.

This chain uses TRBV5-1 with TRBJ2-2; D possibly matches TRBD1 or TRBD2 (5 bases each). The V end lost 1 base, the J end lost 1 base, and 11 bases lay between the germline ends. The CDR3 has 16 residues. Germline CDR1 SGHRS, CDR2 YFSETQ. CDR3 residues: CASSLFGTVNTGELFF. The CDR3 DNA is TGCGCCAGCAGCTTGTTTGGGACGGTGAACACCGGGGAGCTGTTTTTT.

This clonotype was picked up a small number of times. The chain combines TRBV5-1 with TRBJ1-1; D might be TRBD1 (5 bases). The germline V gene has CDR1 SGHRS and CDR2 YFSETQ. CDR3 length: 15 amino acids. Trimming removed 1 base at V and 1 base at J, with 11 bases between. The CDR3 DNA follows: TGCGCCAGCAGCTTGCCGCCGGGGGGGAACACTGAAGCTTTCTTT. This translates into CASSLPPGGNTEAFF.

The table lists this clonotype with a few counts. The V gene is TRBV6-2 or TRBV6-3, the J gene TRBJ2-1; 10 nucleotides align to TRBD1. Germline lookup yields CDR1 MNHEY and CDR2 SVGEGT. CDR3 length: 17 amino acids. The J segment lost 1 base and the V segment lost 8 bases, leaving 11 bases of the junction unmatched. The CDR3 sequence is CASAKTGGALSYNEQFF. CDR3 nucleotides: TGTGCCAGCGCCAAGACAGGGGGCGCGCTTTCCTACAATGAGCAGTTCTTC.

V is TRBV5-5 and J is TRBJ2-7; D gene uncertain. The length of the CDR3 is 13 residues. Trimming removed 3 bases at V and 6 bases at J, with 13 bases between. Germline CDR1 and CDR2: SGHKS and YYEKEE (reference sequence). CDR3 nucleotide sequence: TGTGCCAGCAGCTCCGGACGGCTTCTCGAGCAGTACTTC. Protein: CASSSGRLLEQYF.

This clonotype was picked up a small number of times. The chain has TRBV20-1 and TRBJ2-7; TRBD1 agrees at 8 bases. CDR1 is DFQATT, CDR2 SNEGSKA, per germline (reference sequence). V lost 6 bases to trimming and J lost 3 bases; unmatched junction nucleotides: 19. This CDR3 region has 17 residues. CDR3 bases: TGCAGTGCCCGCCACCGGTACAGGGGGGAGTTAGACTACGAGCAGTACTTC. Amino acid sequence: CSARHRYRGELDYEQYF.

This clonotype occurred a few times. The DNA of the CDR3 is TGTGCCAGCTCACCCCAGCTAGATTTTCAGGGAGGCAATGAGCAGTTCTTC. Protein sequence: CASSPQLDFQGGNEQFF. V gene TRBV18 combines with J gene TRBJ2-1; TRBD2 might be the D (6 bases). The CDR3 is 17 residues long. Germline values: CDR1 KGHSH, CDR2 LQKENI. Trimming pared 3 bases from V and 6 bases from J, leaving 21 bases between.

This clonotype has a handful of counts. The rearrangement links TRBV5-1 to TRBJ2-6; D gene ambiguous. Germline loops: CDR1 SGHRS, CDR2 YFSETQ. Trimming removed 2 bases from V and 0 bases from J, with 15 bases in between. The CDR3 spans 18 residues. The CDR3 is CASSLGDFIPSGANVLTF. DNA of the CDR3: TGCGCCAGCAGCTTAGGTGATTTCATCCCCTCTGGGGCCAACGTCCTGACTTTC.

This clonotype was detected only a few times. The chain links TRBV7-8 to TRBJ2-2, with unresolved D. CDR1 and CDR2 (germline): SGHVS, FQNEAQ. V lost 4 bases to trimming and J lost 4 bases, with 13 bases between them. The CDR3 has 15 amino acids. The CDR3 region has the DNA TGTGCCAGCAGCTCCCTAGTGTCGGGCACCGGGGAGCTGTTTTTT. Protein product: CASSSLVSGTGELFF.